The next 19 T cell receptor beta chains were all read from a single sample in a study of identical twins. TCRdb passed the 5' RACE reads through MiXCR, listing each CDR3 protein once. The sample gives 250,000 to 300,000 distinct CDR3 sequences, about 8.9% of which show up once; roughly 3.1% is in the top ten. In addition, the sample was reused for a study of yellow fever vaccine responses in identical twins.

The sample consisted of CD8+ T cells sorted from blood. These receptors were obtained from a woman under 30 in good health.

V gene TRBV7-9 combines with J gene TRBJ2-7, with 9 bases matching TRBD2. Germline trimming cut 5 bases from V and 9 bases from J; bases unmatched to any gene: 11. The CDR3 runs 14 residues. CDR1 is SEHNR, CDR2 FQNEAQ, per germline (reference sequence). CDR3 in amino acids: CASSPPGGGVVQYF. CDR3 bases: TGTGCCAGCAGCCCACCCGGCGGGGGGGTTGTGCAGTACTTC.

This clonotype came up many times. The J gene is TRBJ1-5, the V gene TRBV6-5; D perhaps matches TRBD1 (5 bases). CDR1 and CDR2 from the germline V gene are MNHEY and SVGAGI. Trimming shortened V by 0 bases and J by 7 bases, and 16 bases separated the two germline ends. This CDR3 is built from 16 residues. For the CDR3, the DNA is TGTGCCAGCAGTTACTCGAAGCAGGGCAGCCGGCAGCCCCAGCATTTT. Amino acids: CASSYSKQGSRQPQHF.

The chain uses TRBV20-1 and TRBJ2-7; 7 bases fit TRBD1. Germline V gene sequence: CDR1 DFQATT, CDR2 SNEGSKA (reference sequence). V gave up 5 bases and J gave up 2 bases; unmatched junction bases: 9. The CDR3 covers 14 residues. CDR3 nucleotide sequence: TGCAGTGCTCGCCCGACAGGGACACCCTACGAGCAGTACTTC. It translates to CSARPTGTPYEQYF.

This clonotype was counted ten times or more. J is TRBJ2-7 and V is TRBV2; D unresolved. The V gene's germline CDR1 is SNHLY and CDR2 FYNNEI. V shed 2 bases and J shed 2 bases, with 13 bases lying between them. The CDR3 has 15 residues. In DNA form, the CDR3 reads TGTGCCAGCAGTGAATGGGCAGAGTCGACCTACGAGCAGTACTTC. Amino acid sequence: CASSEWAESTYEQYF. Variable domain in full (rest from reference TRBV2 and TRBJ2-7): EPEVTQTPSHQVTQMGQEVILRCVPISNHLYFYWYRQILGQKVEFLVSFYNNEISEKSEIFDDQFSVERPDGSNFTLKIRSTKLEDSAMYFCASSEWAESTYEQYFGPGTRLTVT.

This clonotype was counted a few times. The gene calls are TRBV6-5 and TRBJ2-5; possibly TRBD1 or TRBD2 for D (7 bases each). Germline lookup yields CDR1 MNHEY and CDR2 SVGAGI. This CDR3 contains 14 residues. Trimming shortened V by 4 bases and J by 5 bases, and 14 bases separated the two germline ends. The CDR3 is CASSLARGGETQYF. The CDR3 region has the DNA TGTGCCAGCAGTTTGGCCAGGGGGGGCGAGACCCAGTACTTC.

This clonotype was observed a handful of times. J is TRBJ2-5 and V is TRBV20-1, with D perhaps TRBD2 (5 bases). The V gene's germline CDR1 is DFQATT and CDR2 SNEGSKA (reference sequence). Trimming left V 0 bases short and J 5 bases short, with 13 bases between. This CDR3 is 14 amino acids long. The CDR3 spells CSARDATSRETQYF. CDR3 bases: TGCAGTGCTAGAGATGCCACTAGTAGGGAGACCCAGTACTTC.

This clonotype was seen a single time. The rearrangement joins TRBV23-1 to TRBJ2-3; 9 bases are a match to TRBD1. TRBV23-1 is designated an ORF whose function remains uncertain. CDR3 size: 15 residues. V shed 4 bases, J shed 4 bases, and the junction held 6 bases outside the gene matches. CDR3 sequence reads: CASSRRRQGADTQYF. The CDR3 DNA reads TGCGCCAGCAGTCGGCGGCGACAGGGGGCAGATACGCAGTATTTT.

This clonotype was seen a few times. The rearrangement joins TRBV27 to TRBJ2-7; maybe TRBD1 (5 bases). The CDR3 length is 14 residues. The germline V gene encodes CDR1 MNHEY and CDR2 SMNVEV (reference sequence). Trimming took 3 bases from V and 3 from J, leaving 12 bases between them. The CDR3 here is CASSFQGTIYEQYF. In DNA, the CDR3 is TGTGCCAGCAGTTTTCAGGGTACGATCTACGAGCAGTACTTC.

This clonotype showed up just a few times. The CDR3 coding sequence is TGCGCCAGCAGCCAAGTCCCAGGGATAGACACTGAAGCTTTCTTT. Protein: CASSQVPGIDTEAFF. The rearrangement uses TRBV4-1 and TRBJ1-1, with a possible D match to TRBD1 (5 bases). The length of the CDR3 is 15 residues. The ends were cut back, 1 base at V and 3 bases at J, with 12 bases in the middle. Germline CDR1 is MGHRA and CDR2 is YSYEKL.

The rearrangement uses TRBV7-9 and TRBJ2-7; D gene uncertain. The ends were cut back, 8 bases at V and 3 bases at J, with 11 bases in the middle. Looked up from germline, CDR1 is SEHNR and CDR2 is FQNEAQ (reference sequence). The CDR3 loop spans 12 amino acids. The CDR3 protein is CASATDRYEQYF. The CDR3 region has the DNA TGTGCCAGCGCTACGGACCGCTACGAGCAGTACTTC.

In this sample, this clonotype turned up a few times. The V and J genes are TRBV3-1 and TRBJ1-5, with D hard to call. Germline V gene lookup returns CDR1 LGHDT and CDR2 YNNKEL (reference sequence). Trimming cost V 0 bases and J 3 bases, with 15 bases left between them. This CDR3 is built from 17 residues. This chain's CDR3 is CASSQDLRGTFNQPQHF. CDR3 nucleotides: TGTGCCAGCAGCCAAGATCTACGAGGAACCTTCAATCAGCCCCAGCATTTT.

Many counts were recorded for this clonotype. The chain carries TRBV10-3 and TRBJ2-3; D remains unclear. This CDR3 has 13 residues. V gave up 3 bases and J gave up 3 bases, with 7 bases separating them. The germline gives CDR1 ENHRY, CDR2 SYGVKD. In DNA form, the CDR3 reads TGTGCCATCAGTGACCTAGTGACAGATACGCAGTATTTT. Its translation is CAISDLVTDTQYF.

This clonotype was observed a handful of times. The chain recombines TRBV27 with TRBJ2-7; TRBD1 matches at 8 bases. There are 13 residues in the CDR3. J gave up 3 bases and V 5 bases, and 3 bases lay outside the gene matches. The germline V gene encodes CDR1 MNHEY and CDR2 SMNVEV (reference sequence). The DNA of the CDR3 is TGTGCCAGCAGTACAGGGGGTGTCTACGAGCAGTACTTC. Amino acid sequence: CASSTGGVYEQYF.

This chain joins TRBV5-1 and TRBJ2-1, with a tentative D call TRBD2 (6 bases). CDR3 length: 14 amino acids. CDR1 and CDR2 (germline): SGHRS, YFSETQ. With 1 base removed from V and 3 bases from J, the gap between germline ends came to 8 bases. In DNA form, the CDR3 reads TGCGCCAGCAGCTTGCCGGGGGACTACAATGAGCAGTTCTTC. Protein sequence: CASSLPGDYNEQFF.

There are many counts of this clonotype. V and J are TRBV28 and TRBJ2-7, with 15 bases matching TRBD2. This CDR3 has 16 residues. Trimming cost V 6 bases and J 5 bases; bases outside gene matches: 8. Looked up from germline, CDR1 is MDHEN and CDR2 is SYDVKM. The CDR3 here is CASRGLAGGWIDEQYF. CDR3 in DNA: TGTGCCAGCAGGGGACTAGCGGGGGGTTGGATCGACGAGCAGTACTTC.

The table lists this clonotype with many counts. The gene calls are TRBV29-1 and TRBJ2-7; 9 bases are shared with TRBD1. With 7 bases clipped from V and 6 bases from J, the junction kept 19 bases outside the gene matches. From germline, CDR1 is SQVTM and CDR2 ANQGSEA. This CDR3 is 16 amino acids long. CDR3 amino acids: CSAAEGSPGQGSEQYF. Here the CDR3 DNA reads TGCAGCGCCGCCGAGGGTTCTCCGGGACAGGGTTCCGAGCAGTACTTC.

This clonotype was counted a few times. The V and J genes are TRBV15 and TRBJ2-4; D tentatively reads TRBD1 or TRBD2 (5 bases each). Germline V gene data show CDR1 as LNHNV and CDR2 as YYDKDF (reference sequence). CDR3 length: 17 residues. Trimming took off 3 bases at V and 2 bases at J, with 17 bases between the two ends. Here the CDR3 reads CATSRSLEGWSKNIQYF. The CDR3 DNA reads TGTGCCACCAGCAGGAGCCTTGAGGGGTGGTCCAAAAACATTCAGTACTTC.

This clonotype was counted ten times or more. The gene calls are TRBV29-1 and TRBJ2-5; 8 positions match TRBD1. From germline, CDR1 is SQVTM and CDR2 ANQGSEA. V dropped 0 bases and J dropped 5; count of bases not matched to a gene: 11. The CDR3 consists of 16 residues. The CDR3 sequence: CSVEEMDRVRGETQYF. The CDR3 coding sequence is TGCAGCGTTGAAGAAATGGACAGGGTCCGTGGGGAGACCCAGTACTTC.

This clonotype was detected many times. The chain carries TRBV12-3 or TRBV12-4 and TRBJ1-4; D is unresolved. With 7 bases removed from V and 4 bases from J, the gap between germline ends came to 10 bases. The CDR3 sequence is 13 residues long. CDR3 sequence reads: CASNSHDNEKLFF. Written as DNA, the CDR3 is TGTGCCAGCAACTCGCACGATAATGAAAAACTGTTTTTT.